This TCR beta chain was sequenced during a study of T-cell reconstitution after alpha-beta-depleted transplantation in children. This clonotype was observed many times. CDR3 length: 15 amino acids. V was cut by 1 base and J by 5 bases, with 15 bases left in between. Germline V CDR1 and CDR2: LGHNA, YSLEER. Unique molecular identifiers were incorporated into the prepared TCRbeta library. MiXCR, applied by TCRdb to the PCR reads, yields one record per CDR3 protein. The sample has fewer than 200,000 distinct CDR3 sequences; 6.5% to 7.5% are singletons. This chain joins TRBV4-3 and TRBJ2-7; no clear D gene. The clonotype was recovered from a human donor who donated a stem cell graft to a child with Wiskott-Aldrich syndrome. The sample was PBMCs from the stem cell graft donor, taken from the stem cell graft. The CDR3 DNA is TGCGCCAGCAGCCAAGGAATGTCTTGGCAGGACGAGCAGTACTTC. This sequence encodes CASSQGMSWQDEQYF.